The TCR beta chain described here comes from a study of regulatory T cells in long-lasting Graves disease. Study-wide context: Graves' patients, diagnosed recently, had received antithyroid drugs under 3 months.

Arm-PCR of CDR3 regions and iRepertoire HTBI primers were the basis on which TCR beta libraries were built. TCRdb analysed the multiplex PCR reads with MiXCR anew, one entry per CDR3 protein. The repertoire holds hundreds of thousands of distinct CDR3 sequences, with about a sixth as singletons. Described time point: newly diagnosed GD, antithyroid drugs for less than 3 months. RNA isolated from PBMCs was used to make the TCR library. This CDR3 has 16 residues. Germline CDR1 is MNHEY and CDR2 is SMNVEV (reference sequence). Losses at the gene ends were 6 bases for V and 1 base for J; bases not matched to a gene: 9. Another study also made use of these data, one on T cells in Graves' hyperthyroidism and ophthalmopathy.

The chain is built from TRBV27 and TRBJ2-5; the match to TRBD2 covers 9 bases. This sample comprised peripheral blood mononuclear cells (PBMCs), obtained at new diagnosis, from a patient treated with antithyroid drugs. The clonotype originates from a man aged 35 to 55 with Graves disease. The DNA of the CDR3 is TGTGCCAGCAGCCAAGGGTCAGCGGGGGGCCAAGAGACCCAGTACTTC. Protein sequence: CASSQGSAGGQETQYF.